This T cell receptor beta chain was recorded in a study of beta chain features in type 1 diabetes. Across the whole study: The study examined about 110,000,000 sorted cells across all samples.

This clone was seen a handful of times. Its antigen is unknown. Trimming pared 1 base from V and 0 bases from J, leaving 9 bases between. The CDR3 is made up of 15 amino acids. CDR1 and CDR2 from the germline V gene are SGHTA and FQGNSA. Expressed TCRB transcripts were sequenced because the entire RNA isolate underwent reverse transcription. Clones were read by immunoSEQ multiplex PCR, and TCRdb kept only the in-frame ones, dropping some. The data contain hundreds of thousands of clones, 11% to 15% of them seen just once; the ten biggest clones take up approximately 0.039%. Study-level results: Type 1 diabetes patients had TCRB CDR3s that were shorter (moderately but significantly so) in all four CD4+ subsets.

Sequencing input: naive CD4+ T cells from blood. The receptor was derived from a man aged 18 to 30 with type 1 diabetes. This rearrangement joins TRBV7-2 to TRBJ1-1; D is unclear. CDR3 nucleotides: TGTGCCAGCAGCTTAGTCCGCCTTTTGAACACTGAAGCTTTCTTT. Translated, it gives CASSLVRLLNTEAFF.